The 22 T cell receptor beta chains below all came from one sample that was sequenced in a study of T cell changes during pregnancy in multiple sclerosis. Repertoires were generated with immunoSEQ multiplex PCR, while TCRdb's copy carries only in-frame clones and drops some. The table shows 70,000 to 80,000 clones, with roughly 91% occurring only once. Here the sequenced sample was peripheral blood, taken in the first trimester of pregnancy. The receptors here all came from a female donor with multiple sclerosis, enrolled in a pregnancy study.

For the CDR3, the DNA is TGCGCCAGCAGCCGCGAGGGCGGGATATCCACTGAAGCTTTCTTT. Encoded protein: CASSREGGISTEAFF. The chain links TRBV5-1 to TRBJ1-1; no firm D call. V lost 4 bases to trimming and J lost 4 bases, with 17 bases between them. CDR3 length: 15 amino acids. CDR1 and CDR2 from the germline V gene are SGHRS and YFSETQ.

The chain recombines TRBV7-2 with TRBJ1-6, with a weak D call TRBD1 (5 bases). CDR3 length equals 16 residues. CDR1 is SGHTA, CDR2 FQGNSA, per germline. Trimming left V 1 base short and J 6 bases short, with 13 bases between. CDR3 DNA: TGTGCCAGCAGCTTAGGCGGCAGGGTCGTTAATTCACCCCTCCACTTT. Its protein product is CASSLGGRVVNSPLHF.

This clone has only a few counts. This chain joins TRBV2 and TRBJ2-7; D unclear. CDR3 length equals 11 residues. CDR1 is SNHLY and CDR2 is FYNNEI in the germline V gene. Trimming removed 3 bases at V and 4 bases at J, with 4 bases between. The CDR3 is CASSDVYEQYF. The CDR3, as DNA: TGTGCCAGCAGTGACGTGTACGAGCAGTACTTC.

This clone occurred a few times. V usage is TRBV10-3 and J usage is TRBJ1-5; no firm D call. Trimming took 7 bases from V and 5 from J, leaving 12 bases between them. Germline CDR1 reads ENHRY; CDR2 reads SYGVKD. The CDR3 has 13 amino acids. CDR3 loop: CAITGQLDQPQHF. The CDR3 DNA reads as TGTGCCATCACTGGGCAGCTTGATCAGCCCCAGCATTTT.

The V and J genes are TRBV27 and TRBJ2-1, with D perhaps matching TRBD2 (5 bases). The germline gives CDR1 MNHEY, CDR2 SMNVEV (reference sequence). The CDR3 is 14 amino acids. Trimming left V 4 bases short and J 14 bases short, with 21 bases between. CDR3 residues: CASSSLGGPKGKFF. The CDR3 bases are TGTGCCAGCAGTTCCCTAGGCGGGCCCAAGGGCAAGTTCTTC.

The V and J genes are TRBV19 and TRBJ2-1; TRBD2 agrees at 14 bases. With V trimmed by 4 bases and J by 12 bases, 5 bases remained unmatched. Germline values: CDR1 LNHDA, CDR2 SQIVND (reference sequence). The CDR3 has 14 amino acids. The CDR3 DNA is TGTGCCAGTAGTAAGGGACTAGCGGGAGTGCGGCAGTTCTTC. Encoded protein: CASSKGLAGVRQFF.

The chain has TRBV7-9 and TRBJ2-1, with D perhaps matching TRBD2 (6 bases). CDR1 and CDR2 from the germline V gene are SEHNR and FQNEAQ (reference sequence). The CDR3 covers 14 residues. Trimming removed 5 bases at V and 8 bases at J, with 16 bases between. CDR3 coding DNA: TGTGCCAGCAGCCACGGGGGTGTCCAAGATGAGCAGTTCTTC. Its protein product is CASSHGGVQDEQFF. Using reference TRBV7-9 and TRBJ2-1 for the parts outside the CDR3, the full variable domain is DTGVSQNPRHKITKRGQNVTFRCDPISEHNRLYWYRQTLGQGPEFLTYFQNEAQLEKSRLLSDRFSAERPKGSFSTLEIQRTEQGDSAMYLCASSHGGVQDEQFFGPGTRLTVL.

The chain has TRBV30 and TRBJ2-1, with D possibly being TRBD2 (6 bases). The length of the CDR3 is 17 residues. V was clipped by 4 bases and J by 4 bases, with 23 bases between them. Germline CDR1 is GTSNPN and CDR2 is SVGIG (reference sequence). Here the CDR3 DNA reads TGTGCCTGGAACAAGAGAGTAGCGGCCTCCCTATACAATGAGCAGTTCTTC. It encodes CAWNKRVAASLYNEQFF.

The chain is built from TRBV30 and TRBJ1-2; D not resolved. Per the germline V gene, CDR1 is GTSNPN and CDR2 is SVGIG (reference sequence). Deletions cut 4 bases from V and 0 bases from J, with 9 bases between. The CDR3 is made up of 13 amino acids. DNA for the CDR3: TGTGCCTGGACACACACATCTAACTATGGCTACACCTTC. This translates into CAWTHTSNYGYTF. The whole variable domain, filled in from reference TRBV30 and TRBJ1-2, reads SQTIHQWPATLVQPVGSPLSLECTVEGTSNPNLYWYRQAAGRGLQLLFYSVGIGQISSEVPQNLSASRPQDRQFILSSKKLLLSDSGFYLCAWTHTSNYGYTFGSGTRLTVV.

The chain combines TRBV2 with TRBJ2-2; 10 nucleotides match TRBD1. CDR1 SNHLY and CDR2 FYNNEI come from the germline V gene. This CDR3 contains 17 residues. The J segment lost 1 base and the V segment lost 7 bases, leaving 9 bases of the junction unmatched. The CDR3 sequence: CASTQRRDRGNTGELFF. CDR3 bases: TGTGCCAGCACACAACGACGGGACAGGGGGAACACCGGGGAGCTGTTTTTT.

In DNA form, the CDR3 reads TGTGCCACCCGCCAGGCCGATCAGCCCCAGCATTTT. It yields the protein CATRQADQPQHF. This sequence joins TRBV19 and TRBJ1-5; D is uncertain. Trimming left V 10 bases short and J 5 bases short, with 12 bases between. The CDR3 is made up of 12 amino acids. From germline, CDR1 is LNHDA and CDR2 SQIVND (reference sequence).

V gene TRBV5-6 combines with J gene TRBJ2-3; 7 bases agree with TRBD1. Trimming removed 4 bases from V and 6 bases from J; junction bases left unmatched: 23. CDR3 length equals 19 residues. Germline CDR1 and CDR2: SGHDT and YYEEEE. The CDR3: CASSPITGTVVGSSDTQYF. In DNA form, the CDR3 reads TGTGCCAGCAGCCCTATCACCGGGACAGTGGTGGGGTCTTCGGATACGCAGTATTTT.

V and J are TRBV7-2 and TRBJ2-1; possibly TRBD1 for D (6 bases). Germline-derived CDR1 and CDR2 are SGHTA and FQGNSA. Trimming took off 2 bases at V and 12 bases at J, with 8 bases between the two ends. The CDR3 runs 11 residues. CDR3 DNA sequence: TGTGCCAGCAGCTTACAGGGGACGCAGTTCTTC. This translates into CASSLQGTQFF. Looking up the rest from reference TRBV7-2 and TRBJ2-1 gives the full variable domain: GAGVSQSPSNKVTEKGKDVELRCDPISGHTALYWYRQSLGQGLEFLIYFQGNSAPDKSGLPSDRFSAERTGGSVSTLTIQRTQQEDSAVYLCASSLQGTQFFGPGTRLTVL.

The V call is TRBV7-9, the J call TRBJ1-4, with D unresolved. This CDR3 spans 17 amino acids. CDR1 SEHNR and CDR2 FQNEAQ come from the germline V gene (reference sequence). Trimming removed 5 bases at V and 7 bases at J, with 23 bases between. The CDR3 spells CASSPHWSTKESEKLFF. Written as DNA, the CDR3 is TGTGCCAGCAGCCCTCATTGGAGTACAAAGGAGAGTGAAAAACTGTTTTTT.

This chain connects TRBV25-1 to TRBJ2-5; 8 bases are a match to TRBD1. The J segment lost 9 bases and the V segment lost 0 bases, leaving 9 bases of the junction unmatched. This CDR3 is 15 amino acids long. Germline assignment: CDR1 MGHDK and CDR2 SYGVNS. CDR3 sequence (DNA): TGTGCCAGCAGTGAATATGGGGCAGGGGGCTCGGCCCAGTACTTC. Its protein product is CASSEYGAGGSAQYF.

This chain links TRBV28 with TRBJ1-2, with 8 nucleotides matching TRBD1. The germline CDR1 and CDR2 sequences are MDHEN and SYDVKM. The V segment lost 5 bases and the J segment 4 bases; nucleotides outside the gene matches: 3. The CDR3 is made up of 13 amino acids. CDR3 region: CASSRTGIYGYTF. CDR3 sequence (DNA): TGTGCCAGCAGTCGGACAGGGATCTATGGCTACACCTTC.

The J gene is TRBJ2-3, the V gene TRBV7-2; TRBD1 agrees at 7 bases. Trimming removed 4 bases from V and 1 base from J; junction bases left unmatched: 14. This CDR3 is 18 amino acids long. Per germline, CDR1 SGHTA and CDR2 FQGNSA. CDR3 in amino acids: CASSSRTGPGGGTDTQYF. Here the CDR3 DNA reads TGTGCCAGCAGCTCCCGGACAGGCCCTGGGGGTGGCACAGATACGCAGTATTTT.

In nucleotides, the CDR3 is TGTGCCAGCAGTCCGTTGGCGGGACAGAACGCCCAAGAGACCCAGTACTTC. It codes for CASSPLAGQNAQETQYF. This chain uses TRBV27 with TRBJ2-5, with D tentatively TRBD1 (7 bases). This CDR3 is built from 17 residues. Trimming pared 5 bases from V and 1 base from J, leaving 20 bases between. Germline V gives CDR1 MNHEY, CDR2 SMNVEV (reference sequence).

This clone came up once. The V and J genes are TRBV7-3 and TRBJ2-7; 8 nucleotides agree with TRBD1. The CDR3 has 13 residues. V lost 3 bases and J lost 3; bases outside the gene matches: 1. Germline CDR1 is SGHTA and CDR2 is FQGTGA. CDR3 in amino acids: CASSFGQGYEQYF. In nucleotides, the CDR3 is TGTGCCAGCAGCTTTGGACAGGGCTACGAGCAGTACTTC.

The chain is built from TRBV7-2 and TRBJ2-1; 7 bases are a match to TRBD2. Germline CDR1 reads SGHTA; CDR2 reads FQGNSA. The CDR3 has 14 residues. Trimming at V came to 3 bases and at J to 7 bases, leaving 6 bases not matched to a gene. The CDR3: CASSFGQGGNEQFF. DNA of the CDR3: TGTGCCAGCAGCTTCGGCCAGGGAGGGAATGAGCAGTTCTTC.

This chain links TRBV6-4 with TRBJ2-1, with a possible D match to TRBD1 (5 bases). This CDR3 comprises 13 residues. Looked up from germline, CDR1 is MRHNA and CDR2 is SNTAGT. Trimming removed 6 bases at V and 4 bases at J, with 10 bases between. This CDR3 is CASSPQGYNEQFF. The CDR3 nucleotides are TGTGCCAGCAGCCCCCAGGGATACAATGAGCAGTTCTTC.

This clone was recorded only once. CDR3: CASSPWTGSNYGYTF. The CDR3, as DNA: TGTGCCAGCAGTCCCTGGACAGGATCTAACTATGGCTACACCTTC. This chain connects TRBV5-4 to TRBJ1-2, with 7 bases matching TRBD1. The CDR3 consists of 15 residues. Trimming at V came to 5 bases and at J to 0 bases, leaving 7 bases not matched to a gene. The germline V gene encodes CDR1 SGHNT and CDR2 YYREEE (reference sequence).